A selection of T cell receptor beta chains follows, all from one sample in a study of post-analysis software for immune sequencing data. TCRdb re-called the PCR reads with MiXCR, one entry per CDR3 protein. The sample lists hundreds of thousands of distinct CDR3 sequences; approximately 59% were seen once. Sequencing used blood. All receptors come from a girl aged 2 to 10 with multiple sclerosis. The CDR3 runs from the conserved cysteine through the conserved F or W. Fields, in order: clone size, V gene, J gene, D gene, CDR3 protein, CDR3 DNA. The D gene is left open where the match is weak. Rows may omit the clone size; those that give it use once, few, many or a size class.

>NA|TRBV24-1|TRBJ1-1|NA
CATSDNRNTEAFF
TGTGCCACCAGTGATAACAGGAACACTGAAGCTTTCTTT
>few|TRBV4-1|TRBJ2-3|NA
CASSQAQYSTDTQYF
TGCGCCAGCAGCCAAGCCCAGTATAGCACAGATACGCAGTATTTT
>NA|TRBV7-8|TRBJ2-7|NA
CASSLSVGQESYEQYF
TGTGCCAGCAGCTTAAGCGTGGGTCAGGAGTCCTACGAGCAGTACTTC
>once|TRBV6-5|TRBJ2-5|NA
CASSYDADTKIEYF
TGTGCCAGCAGTTATGACGCGGACACGAAGATAGAGTACTTC
>NA|TRBV7-3|TRBJ2-2|NA
CASSPNRGGGGHPGELFF
TGTGCCAGCAGCCCCAACAGGGGGGGAGGAGGTCACCCCGGGGAGCTGTTTTTT
>few|TRBV3-1|TRBJ2-5|TRBD1
CASRLNRGRRETQYF
TGTGCCAGCAGGCTTAACAGGGGGCGTAGAGAGACCCAGTACTTC
>few|TRBV6-5|TRBJ2-5|TRBD1
CASSRTGFDQYF
TGTGCCAGCAGCCGGACAGGTTTCGATCAGTACTTC
>NA|TRBV12-3/TRBV12-4|TRBJ2-7|NA
CASSFQVVGRVYEQYF
TGTGCCAGCAGTTTTCAAGTTGTCGGACGGGTCTACGAGCAGTACTTC
>NA|TRBV2|TRBJ2-7|NA
CASSEAAGEQYF
TGTGCCAGCAGTGAGGCGGCCGGCGAGCAGTACTTC
>few|TRBV11-2|TRBJ1-6|NA
CASSLQGRNSPLHF
TGTGCCAGCAGCTTACAGGGCCGGAACTCACCCCTCCACTTT
>few|TRBV7-9|TRBJ2-5|TRBD1
CASSARDRVETQYF
TGTGCCAGCAGCGCCCGGGACAGGGTTGAGACCCAGTACTTC
>once|TRBV29-1|TRBJ2-1|TRBD1
CSVGYRDRSSYNEQFF
TGCAGCGTGGGCTACCGGGACAGAAGCTCCTACAATGAGCAGTTCTTC
>NA|TRBV5-1|TRBJ1-2|NA
CASSFRTFNYGYTF
TGCGCCAGCAGCTTCAGGACTTTTAACTATGGCTACACCTTC
>NA|TRBV5-1|TRBJ2-5|TRBD2
CASRPGLVVQETQYF
TGCGCCAGCAGGCCGGGACTAGTGGTCCAAGAGACCCAGTACTTC
>NA|TRBV12-3/TRBV12-4|TRBJ2-7|NA
CASSSGWRLVKAYEQYF
TGTGCCAGCAGTTCCGGGTGGAGGCTAGTGAAAGCCTACGAGCAGTACTTC
>NA|TRBV7-9|TRBJ2-3|TRBD2
CASSPTSEADTQYF
TGTGCCAGCAGCCCGACTAGCGAAGCAGATACGCAGTATTTT
>NA|TRBV5-1|TRBJ2-1|NA
CASSSGPSGEQFF
TGCGCCAGCAGCTCGGGACCGTCGGGTGAGCAGTTCTTC
>NA|TRBV7-2|TRBJ1-5|TRBD1
CASSLGEGAPYQPQHF
TGTGCCAGCAGCTTAGGGGAGGGGGCGCCTTATCAGCCCCAGCATTTT
>NA|TRBV5-1|TRBJ2-1|NA
CASSLATTQTYNEQFF
TGCGCCAGCAGCTTGGCTACTACCCAGACCTACAATGAGCAGTTCTTC
>few|TRBV5-1|TRBJ2-3|NA
CASKGHTGSTDTQYF
TGCGCCAGCAAGGGTCACACCGGATCCACAGATACGCAGTATTTT
>NA|TRBV29-1|TRBJ2-6|TRBD1
CSARPGQGLNIQDF
TGCAGCGCTAGACCGGGACAGGGGTTAAACATTCAGGACTTC
>NA|TRBV3-1|TRBJ2-3|NA
CASSHRGESTDTQYF
TGTGCCAGCAGCCACCGCGGGGAGAGCACAGATACGCAGTATTTT
>NA|TRBV7-2|TRBJ2-7|TRBD2
CASSRTSGPYEQYF
TGCGCCAGCAGCAGGACTAGCGGTCCCTACGAGCAGTACTTC
>few|TRBV7-8|TRBJ2-7|NA
CASSWATLGPSEQYF
TGTGCCAGCAGCTGGGCCACCCTTGGCCCATCCGAGCAGTACTTC
>NA|TRBV15|TRBJ2-1|TRBD2
CATSRSPGQLAEGPEGGYNEQFF
TGTGCCACCAGCAGATCCCCGGGCCAACTAGCGGAGGGCCCCGAGGGAGGATACAATGAGCAGTTCTTC
>NA|TRBV7-2|TRBJ2-1|TRBD2
CASSPQTSGRDEQFF
TGTGCCAGCAGCCCACAGACTAGCGGGAGAGATGAGCAGTTCTTC
>NA|TRBV30|TRBJ2-7|TRBD2
CAWRWGTSGLEQYF
TGTGCCTGGCGCTGGGGGACTAGCGGGTTGGAGCAGTACTTC
>few|TRBV6-6|TRBJ2-1|NA
CASSGESKSKTLNEQFF
TGTGCCAGCAGCGGGGAGAGTAAGAGTAAAACGCTCAATGAGCAGTTCTTC
>NA|TRBV5-1|TRBJ1-4|NA
CASSLEGANEKLFF
TGCGCCAGCAGCCTGGAGGGGGCTAATGAAAAACTGTTTTTT
>NA|TRBV6-6|TRBJ2-7|NA
CASSKHPSSYVQYF
TGTGCCAGCAGTAAGCACCCGAGCTCCTACGTGCAGTACTTC
>NA|TRBV15|TRBJ2-7|NA
CATSREGDLYEQYF
TGTGCCACCAGCAGAGAGGGGGATCTCTACGAGCAGTACTTC
>NA|TRBV15|TRBJ2-1|NA
CATSRDLMVGSSYNERFF
TGTGCCACCAGCAGAGATCTGATGGTGGGGAGCTCCTACAATGAGCGGTTCTTC
>NA|TRBV3-1|TRBJ2-2|TRBD1
CASSPADRVHGELFF
TGTGCCAGCAGCCCCGCCGACAGGGTCCACGGGGAGCTGTTTTTT
>NA|TRBV7-9|TRBJ1-2|NA
CASSLVETDSYGYTF
TGTGCCAGCAGCTTAGTCGAAACGGACTCCTATGGCTACACCTTC
>NA|TRBV6-1|TRBJ1-5|NA
CASSEAHGGQGNQPQHF
TGTGCCAGCAGTGAAGCGCACGGGGGCCAGGGCAATCAGCCCCAGCATTTT
>NA|TRBV21-1|TRBJ1-5|NA
CASSKRGQSNQPQHF
TGTGCCAGCAGCAAAAGGGGGCAGTCCAATCAGCCCCAGCATTTT
>few|TRBV12-3/TRBV12-4|TRBJ2-3|TRBD2
CASTGEGTQYF
TGTGCCAGCACGGGGGAGGGTACGCAGTATTTT
>NA|TRBV20-1|TRBJ2-7|NA
CSAYARGEQYF
TGCAGTGCTTACGCCCGTGGGGAGCAGTACTTC
>NA|TRBV5-5|TRBJ1-6|TRBD1
CASSLGTGTSPLHF
TGTGCCAGCAGCTTGGGGACAGGGACTTCACCCCTCCACTTT
>NA|TRBV18|TRBJ1-2|TRBD1
CASSPALGTASGYGYTF
TGTGCCAGCTCACCAGCCCTCGGGACAGCCTCTGGCTATGGCTACACCTTC